The 27 T cell receptor beta chains presented below share a single source sample, sequenced in a study of glioma-infiltrating T cells. Amplification of TCR alpha and beta CDR3 regions from RNA used iRepertoire nested multiplex PCR. TCRdb reanalysed the multiplex PCR reads using MiXCR and keeps one entry per CDR3 protein. The table includes 300,000 to 450,000 distinct CDR3 sequences, around 45% detected once. Sequencing was performed on glioma tissue, nonneoplastic brain tissue, or PBMCs (not recorded which). All receptors derive from a human donor with low-grade glioma or glioblastoma, undergoing nonglioma brain surgery, or in good health (not recorded which).

A remark on this clonotype: One base away lies a much larger clone, so this may be a sequencing read error. V is TRBV6-6 and J is TRBJ2-1; 8 nucleotides align to TRBD1. J gave up 13 bases and V 4 bases, and 9 bases lay outside the gene matches. The CDR3 sequence is 13 residues long. CDR1 is MNHNY and CDR2 is SVGAGI in the germline V gene (reference sequence). As DNA, the CDR3 is TGTGCCAGCAGTTCAGGGGGCGTGGAGACCCAGTTCTTC. Its translation is CASSSGGVETQFF.

This chain connects TRBV3-1 to TRBJ2-7; 10 nucleotides agree with TRBD2. The CDR3 spans 16 residues. Germline V gene lookup returns CDR1 LGHDT and CDR2 YNNKEL (reference sequence). J was trimmed by 2 bases and V by 1 base; bases with no gene match: 5. For the CDR3, the DNA is TGTGCCAGCAGCCAAGGGCTAGCGGGAGTACCCTACGAGCAGTACTTC. Its translation is CASSQGLAGVPYEQYF.

The gene calls are TRBV7-3 and TRBJ2-3; D is perhaps TRBD1 (6 bases). Trimming pared 8 bases from V and 6 bases from J, leaving 15 bases between. The CDR3 contains 13 residues. Germline CDR1 and CDR2: SGHTA and FQGTGA. CDR3 bases: TGTGCCAGCGGCCCGGCCAGGGGCGATACGCAGTATTTT. Translated: CASGPARGDTQYF.

The V call is TRBV10-3, the J call TRBJ2-7; 7 positions agree with TRBD2. V lost 6 bases and J lost 6; bases outside the gene matches: 8. Germline V lookup: CDR1 ENHRY, CDR2 SYGVKD. This CDR3 region has 13 residues. The DNA of the CDR3 is TGTGCCATCAGGGTCGGGACTAAGTTCGAGCAGTACTTC. It codes for CAIRVGTKFEQYF.

In regard to this clonotype: A much larger clonotype is one base distant, so this may be a read error. The chain carries TRBV27 and TRBJ2-2; TRBD2 aligns across 7 bases. CDR3 length equals 15 residues. The germline CDR1 and CDR2 sequences are MNHEY and SMNVEV (reference sequence). The V gene end was trimmed by 11 bases and the J gene end by 0 bases; junction bases not matched to a gene: 9. The CDR3 coding sequence is TGTGCCGGCTGGGGGGAGGGGACGAACACCGGGGAGCTGTTTTTT. Residues: CAGWGEGTNTGELFF.

This chain uses TRBV2 with TRBJ1-4; perhaps TRBD1 as D (6 bases). The CDR3 extends over 14 amino acids. CDR1 SNHLY and CDR2 FYNNEI come from the germline V gene. V shed 6 bases and J shed 5 bases, with 13 bases lying between them. CDR3 DNA sequence: TGTGCCAGCAGCGCTACAGGGAGGAATGAAAAACTGTTTTTT. This codes for CASSATGRNEKLFF.

This clonotype has just a few counts. The rearrangement joins TRBV10-3 to TRBJ2-1; D gene uncertain. This CDR3 is 14 amino acids long. Trimming removed 9 bases at V and 0 bases at J, with 12 bases between. Germline V gene sequence: CDR1 ENHRY, CDR2 SYGVKD. The DNA of the CDR3 is TGTGCCATAAAAGCTAGGGACTCCTACAATGAGCAGTTCTTC. Translation: CAIKARDSYNEQFF.

This clonotype has a count of ten or more. In DNA form, the CDR3 reads TGTGCCAGCAGTGAAAGGAGTAGCGGGAGACCCGAAGAGCAGTTCTTC. Protein product: CASSERSSGRPEEQFF. This chain uses TRBV6-1 with TRBJ2-1, with 9 bases aligning to TRBD2. Trimming cost V 2 bases and J 10 bases; bases outside gene matches: 12. This CDR3 region has 16 residues. CDR1 is MNHNS, CDR2 SASEGT, per germline.

Regarding this clonotype: The junction shows a germline mismatch at one end, possibly a read error. The genes are TRBV7-3 and TRBJ2-3, with D possibly being TRBD2 (5 bases). There are 14 residues in the CDR3. Per the germline V gene, CDR1 is SGHTA and CDR2 is FQGTGA. The CDR3 DNA is TGTGCCAGCAGCTTAGTGGCTAGCAAAGATACGCAGTATTTT. Its protein is CASSLVASKDTQYF.

This clonotype has just a few counts. V and J are TRBV20-1 and TRBJ2-7; 8 bases are a match to TRBD2. Unmatched junction bases numbered 7, after V lost 6 bases and J lost 0 bases. Germline-derived CDR1 and CDR2 are DFQATT and SNEGSKA (reference sequence). CDR3 length: 14 residues. For the CDR3, the DNA is TGCAGTGCCCCGGGACTAGTGGGCTCCTACGAGCAGTACTTC. Translation gives CSAPGLVGSYEQYF.

This clonotype was counted only a few times. The V and J genes are TRBV28 and TRBJ2-7, with D unresolved. V was pared by 6 bases and J by 2 bases, with 17 bases between. Germline values: CDR1 MDHEN, CDR2 SYDVKM. The CDR3 is 15 amino acids. In nucleotides, the CDR3 is TGTGCCAGCAGCCCCCTGCGGTTCCGTACCTACGAGCAGTACTTC. This encodes CASSPLRFRTYEQYF.

A remark on this clonotype: One end of the junction varies from germline; a read error may be responsible. V gene TRBV7-7 combines with J gene TRBJ2-1; 8 bases are a match to TRBD2. The CDR3 is made up of 16 amino acids. Germline assignment: CDR1 SSHAT and CDR2 FNYEAQ (reference sequence). CDR3 sequence: CASSPRTSRDGNEQFF. The CDR3 nucleotides read TGTGCTAGCAGCCCCCGGACTAGCCGGGATGGGAATGAGCAGTTCTTC.

This clonotype was seen more than once but under ten times. The chain couples TRBV4-2 to TRBJ1-2; perhaps TRBD1 as D (5 bases). V was shortened by 4 bases and J by 2 bases, with 14 bases between the two germline ends. The germline V gene encodes CDR1 LGHNA and CDR2 YNFKEQ. The CDR3 consists of 15 residues. The CDR3 sequence is CASSPPPRANYGYTF. The CDR3 DNA reads as TGTGCCAGCAGCCCACCCCCCAGGGCAAACTATGGCTACACCTTC.

About this clonotype itself: A read error may be the cause here, since a much bigger clone is one base away. The V and J genes are TRBV20-1 and TRBJ1-1, with no clear D. This CDR3 contains 12 residues. The germline gives CDR1 DFQATT, CDR2 SNEGSKA (reference sequence). CDR3 coding DNA: TGCAGTGCTAAGGGCATGAACACTAAAGCTTTCTTT. Translation gives CSAKGMNTKAFF.

This clonotype was seen at least ten times. The genes are TRBV20-1 and TRBJ2-7; D ambiguous. The V end was cut by 5 bases, the J end by 1 base, with 15 bases between. The germline CDR1 and CDR2 sequences are DFQATT and SNEGSKA (reference sequence). The CDR3 has 14 amino acids. For the CDR3, the DNA is TGCAGTGCTTTGGCCCCCAAGGGATCCTACGAGCAGTACTTC. Translated, it gives CSALAPKGSYEQYF.

This clonotype was detected ten times or more. The chain employs TRBV7-8 and TRBJ2-5, with D hard to call. Germline V gene data show CDR1 as SGHVS and CDR2 as FQNEAQ. The CDR3 extends over 15 amino acids. Trimming took 3 bases from V and 2 from J, leaving 13 bases between them. The CDR3 spells CASSLVMGIQETQYF. The DNA of the CDR3 is TGTGCCAGCAGCTTGGTCATGGGAATACAAGAGACCCAGTACTTC.

There are a few counts of this clonotype. This sequence joins TRBV28 and TRBJ2-1; D is unresolved. V shed 5 bases and J shed 2 bases, with 16 bases lying between them. CDR1 is MDHEN and CDR2 is SYDVKM in the germline V gene. The CDR3 totals 16 residues. The DNA for the CDR3 is TGTGCCAGCAGTCCCTTGGGTAAAGGCGCCTACAATGAGCAGTTCTTC. Protein: CASSPLGKGAYNEQFF.

The V call is TRBV28, the J call TRBJ2-7; D call uncertain. Trimming removed 2 bases at V and 1 base at J, with 12 bases between. This CDR3 is built from 15 residues. Germline values: CDR1 MDHEN, CDR2 SYDVKM. CDR3 bases: TGTGCCAGCAGTTTACACGGACCCCCATCCTACGAGCAGTACTTC. Its protein is CASSLHGPPSYEQYF.

The chain combines TRBV9 with TRBJ1-3; D remains ambiguous. This CDR3 spans 16 amino acids. Germline V gene data show CDR1 as SGDLS and CDR2 as YYNGEE. The V end lost 0 bases, the J end lost 0 bases, and 10 bases lay between the germline ends. The CDR3 loop is CASSVAPGSSGNTIYF. For the CDR3, the DNA is TGTGCCAGCAGCGTAGCCCCAGGCAGCTCTGGAAACACCATATATTTT.

About this clonotype: One base away lies a much larger clone, so this may be a sequencing read error. CDR3 DNA sequence: TGCAGTGCTAGAGATAACAGGGGGCGAGATGAAGGTTTCTTT. This translates into CSARDNRGRDEGFF. V usage is TRBV20-1 and J usage is TRBJ1-1, with 9 bases matching TRBD1. Germline V lookup: CDR1 DFQATT, CDR2 SNEGSKA (reference sequence). The CDR3 spans 14 residues.

This clonotype was seen just once. A read error may account for a junction end that differs from germline. V gene TRBV4-1 combines with J gene TRBJ2-1; 10 positions match TRBD1. CDR1 and CDR2 from the germline V gene are MGHRA and YSYEKL. The CDR3 has 13 amino acids. The CDR3 is CASSPDRGNEQLF. The CDR3 DNA reads TGCGCCAGCAGTCCGGACAGGGGGAATGAGCAGCTCTTC.

In the case of this clonotype: A single base separates this from a much larger clone, so it may be a read error. The chain has TRBV27 and TRBJ2-1, with 13 positions matching TRBD2. CDR3 length: 14 amino acids. CDR1 is MNHEY, CDR2 SMNVEV, per germline (reference sequence). The CDR3 DNA follows: TGTGCCAGCAGTATCTGGACTAGCGGGGGTGAGCAGCTCTTC. It translates to CASSIWTSGGEQLF.

A few counts support this clonotype. The gene calls are TRBV4-2 and TRBJ2-7; D is ambiguous. The V end was cut by 0 bases, the J end by 2 bases, with 11 bases between. The CDR3 spans 15 residues. Germline CDR1 is LGHNA and CDR2 is YNFKEQ. This CDR3 is CASSQDAFPPYEQYF. The CDR3 bases are TGTGCCAGCAGCCAAGATGCCTTCCCCCCCTACGAGCAGTACTTC.

The V and J genes are TRBV4-1 and TRBJ2-5; D gene unclear. The CDR3 sequence is 13 residues long. Germline lookup yields CDR1 MGHRA and CDR2 YSYEKL. V gave up 8 bases and J gave up 1 base, with 11 bases separating them. CDR3 coding DNA: TGCGCCAGCGCCCTCCGGTTCCAAGAGACCCAGTACTTC. This translates into CASALRFQETQYF.

On this clonotype itself: A much larger clone is a single base away; this may be a read error. The chain uses TRBV28 and TRBJ2-3; 9 bases align to TRBD2. The CDR3 has 17 amino acids. Germline V gene sequence: CDR1 MDHEN, CDR2 SYDVKM. The CDR3 DNA follows: TGTGCCGGCAGCCGTAGCGGGGGAGCAGATAGCACAGATACGCAGTATTTT. This codes for CAGSRSGGADSTDTQYF.

A word on this clonotype: This may be a read error: a much more frequent sequence differs by one nucleotide. The genes are TRBV6-2 or TRBV6-3 and TRBJ2-3, with D uncertain. CDR1 and CDR2 from the germline V gene are MNHEY and SVGEGT. V lost 7 bases and J lost 5, with 13 bases in between. This CDR3 contains 13 residues. The CDR3 DNA reads TGTGCCAGCAAAGGCGGCTCCAAAGATACGCAGTATTTT. Protein sequence: CASKGGSKDTQYF.

This chain joins TRBV6-1 and TRBJ2-7; possible D gene TRBD2, 6 bases. This CDR3 region has 15 residues. CDR1 and CDR2 from the germline V gene are MNHNS and SASEGT. V was cut by 6 bases and J by 3 bases, with 18 bases left in between. The chain's CDR3 is CASSVETRGFYEQYF. The CDR3 nucleotides read TGTGCCAGCAGCGTCGAGACTAGGGGCTTCTACGAGCAGTACTTC.